This T cell receptor beta chain was documented in a study of blood T cell repertoires in COVID-19. Produced via immunoSEQ multiplex PCR; TCRdb's table is partial and in-frame only. The sample carries tens of thousands of clones, about 80% recorded once. Per germline, CDR1 SQVTM and CDR2 ANQGSEA. The CDR3 extends over 12 amino acids. V shed 6 bases, J shed 4 bases, and the junction held 3 bases outside the gene matches. Sequencing was done on a sample of peripheral blood. The sequence was collected from a man aged 55 to 70 with acute or convalescent COVID-19. The rearrangement links TRBV29-1 to TRBJ1-1; TRBD1 agrees at 9 bases. The CDR3 reads CSVRTGVTEAFF. For the CDR3, the DNA is TGCAGCGTGAGGACAGGGGTCACTGAAGCTTTCTTT.